This T cell receptor (beta chain) was obtained from a study of blood T cell repertoires in COVID-19. The CDR3 length is 14 residues. The V and J ends lost 4 bases and 5 bases respectively, with 14 bases between them. Germline V CDR1 and CDR2: LGHDT, YNNKEL (reference sequence). Grouping used clinical history reported by participants in a survey and questionnaire. TCRdb's copy holds only in-frame clones and misses some; the assay was immunoSEQ multiplex PCR. The sample has around 500,000 clones; about 85% are singletons. This TCR was sampled from a woman aged 60-70 years who had recovered from COVID-19. This chain uses TRBV3-1 (or the pseudogene TRBV3-2) with TRBJ2-5, with D possibly being TRBD2 (6 bases). The sequencing sample was made of PBMCs or T cells enriched from blood (not recorded which). This CDR3 is CASSLMGGGETQYF. The CDR3 DNA reads TGTGCCAGCAGCCTCATGGGGGGTGGGGAGACCCAGTACTTC.